Sequencing of this T cell receptor (beta chain) was carried out in a study of blood T cell repertoires in COVID-19. In the study overall: Sites across the United States, Italy and Spain contributed samples from acute and convalescent COVID-19. Sample material is recorded as cDNA or gDNA derived from T cells, B-cell-depleted T cells, or PBMCs.

The CDR3 spans 14 residues. V shed 0 bases and J shed 3 bases, with 9 bases lying between them. Germline V gene sequence: CDR1 SGHDT, CDR2 YYEEEE. Patients in Seattle were enrolled during active infection, then followed longitudinally. Produced via immunoSEQ multiplex PCR; TCRdb's table is partial and in-frame only. This table holds 170,000 or so clones, more than 85% found once. The chain employs TRBV5-6 and TRBJ1-1; D not resolved. The sample taken for sequencing was peripheral blood. This clonotype was obtained from a man aged 60 to 69 with COVID-19, enrolled during active disease. The DNA of the CDR3 is TGTGCCAGCAGCTTGGCATCCGCGTACACTGAAGCTTTCTTT. It codes for CASSLASAYTEAFF.